The 3 T cell receptor beta chains presented below share a single source sample, sequenced in a study of T-cell memory formation after mild COVID-19 (dated by TCRdb to the early 2020s). Receptor amplification or capture employed 5' RACE. Sequencer: Illumina NovaSeq 6000. Clones were called with MiXCR by TCRdb after fastp trimmed the public reads at Q25, and only in-frame beta chains were retained. Each record represents a unique CDR3 protein, reported with the most common genes and DNA among its rows. The sample has 250,000 to 300,000 distinct CDR3 sequences on record, approximately 8% of them singletons. The biggest ten clones account for 22% of the sample. Sequenced sample: PBMCs or a T cell subset sorted from them (not recorded which). Every receptor here comes from a man younger than 35 who had mild COVID-19 (a few samples of this study predate the infection). The sample titles of this study are shuffled in the database, so cell type and time point are left out; the donor was told from shared clones.

This clonotype was detected a few times. V is TRBV9 and J is TRBJ2-3; a possible D gene is TRBD2 (6 bases). Germline values: CDR1 SGDLS, CDR2 YYNGEE. The CDR3 runs to 16 residues. Trimming shortened V by 2 bases and J by 0 bases, and 13 bases separated the two germline ends. This CDR3 is CASSVNPSGSTDTQYF. CDR3 in DNA: TGTGCCAGCAGCGTGAATCCCAGCGGGAGCACAGATACGCAGTATTTT.

In this sample, this clonotype turned up many times. The chain joins TRBV7-9 to TRBJ2-5; 8 bases are shared with TRBD2. The germline V gene encodes CDR1 SEHNR and CDR2 FQNEAQ (reference sequence). The CDR3 runs 13 residues. J was trimmed by 7 bases and V by 4 bases; bases with no gene match: 5. The CDR3 DNA sequence: TGTGCCAGCAGCTCGGGACTAGAAGGGACCCAGTACTTC. It yields the protein CASSSGLEGTQYF.

Only a few counts were recorded for this clonotype. The V call is TRBV7-6, the J call TRBJ1-2; 7 nucleotides align to TRBD1. This CDR3 is built from 18 residues. CDR1 and CDR2 (germline): SGHVS, FNYEAQ. V lost 3 bases and J lost 0; bases outside the gene matches: 13. CDR3 amino acids: CASSLEPPKTGTNYGYTF. The CDR3 DNA is TGTGCCAGCAGCTTGGAGCCCCCAAAGACAGGGACTAACTATGGCTACACCTTC. Full variable domain (outside the CDR3, taken from reference TRBV7-6 and TRBJ1-2): GAGVSQSPRYKVTKRGQDVALRCDPISGHVSLYWYRQALGQGPEFLTYFNYEAQQDKSGLPNDRFSAERPEGSISTLTIQRTEQRDSAMYRCASSLEPPKTGTNYGYTFGSGTRLTVV.